The sequence of this TCR beta chain was determined in a study of healthy donors' naive CD4 and CD8 T cells. Study-wide results and limits: Positive CDR3 charge linked to CD4+ cells, negative to CD8+ cells.

On this clonotype: The antigen is undetermined.

The CDR3 has 23 residues. The ends were cut back, 0 bases at V and 3 bases at J, with 33 bases in the middle. Per the germline V gene, CDR1 is SGHDN and CDR2 is FVKESK. Each TCR library used approximately 500 ng of total RNA and a linear amplification protocol. Each CDR3 protein is one row after TCRdb ran MiXCR on the reads. The sample has about 180,000 distinct CDR3 sequences, about 70% seen once. V gene TRBV14 combines with J gene TRBJ2-1; possibly TRBD2 for D (8 bases). The sequence was collected from a pool of human donors in good health; the sample pools cells from several healthy donors. The sequenced sample consisted of naive CD4+ and CD8+ T cells sorted from blood, pooled from several donors. CDR3 in amino acids: CASSQDPVWDSREGPRSYNEQFF. In nucleotides, the CDR3 is TGTGCCAGCAGCCAAGACCCGGTGTGGGACAGTCGGGAGGGCCCGAGGAGCTACAATGAGCAGTTCTTC.